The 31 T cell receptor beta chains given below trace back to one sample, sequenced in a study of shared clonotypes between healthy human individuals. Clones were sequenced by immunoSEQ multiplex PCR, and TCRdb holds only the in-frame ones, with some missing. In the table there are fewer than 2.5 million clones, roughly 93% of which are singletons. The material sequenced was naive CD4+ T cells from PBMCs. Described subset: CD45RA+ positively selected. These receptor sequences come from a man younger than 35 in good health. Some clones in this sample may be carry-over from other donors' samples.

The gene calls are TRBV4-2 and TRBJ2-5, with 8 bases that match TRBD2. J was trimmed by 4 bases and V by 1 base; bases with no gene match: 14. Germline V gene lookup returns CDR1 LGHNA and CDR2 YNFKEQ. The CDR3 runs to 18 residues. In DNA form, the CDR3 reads TGTGCCAGCAGCCAAGTCCAGCGGGAGTACGGAACGGGAGAGACCCAGTACTTC. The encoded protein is CASSQVQREYGTGETQYF.

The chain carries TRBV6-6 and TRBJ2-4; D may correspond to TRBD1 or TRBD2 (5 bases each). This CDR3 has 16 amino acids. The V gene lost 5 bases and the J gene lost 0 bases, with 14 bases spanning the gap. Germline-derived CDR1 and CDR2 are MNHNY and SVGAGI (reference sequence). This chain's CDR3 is CASSSSGTAAKNIQYF. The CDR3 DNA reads TGTGCCAGCAGTAGTTCTGGGACGGCAGCCAAAAACATTCAGTACTTC.

The CDR3 spells CASSGRGAEAFF. In DNA form, the CDR3 reads TGTGCCAGCAGCGGAAGGGGGGCAGAAGCTTTCTTT. J is TRBJ1-1 and V is TRBV7-9; TRBD1 might be the D (6 bases). V dropped 5 bases and J dropped 8 bases, with 12 bases sitting between them. This CDR3 has 12 residues. Per germline, CDR1 SEHNR and CDR2 FQNEAQ (reference sequence).

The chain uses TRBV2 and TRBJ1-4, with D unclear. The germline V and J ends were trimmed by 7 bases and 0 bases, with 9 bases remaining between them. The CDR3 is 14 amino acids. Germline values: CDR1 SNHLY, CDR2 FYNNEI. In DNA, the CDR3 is TGTGCCAGCACCCGACCTCCAACTAATGAAAAACTGTTTTTT. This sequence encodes CASTRPPTNEKLFF.

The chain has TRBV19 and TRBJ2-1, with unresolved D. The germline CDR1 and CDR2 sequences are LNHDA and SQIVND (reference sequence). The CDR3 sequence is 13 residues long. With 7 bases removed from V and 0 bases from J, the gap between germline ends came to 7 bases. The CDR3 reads CASKRPSYNEQFF. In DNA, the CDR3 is TGTGCCAGTAAACGGCCCTCCTACAATGAGCAGTTCTTC.

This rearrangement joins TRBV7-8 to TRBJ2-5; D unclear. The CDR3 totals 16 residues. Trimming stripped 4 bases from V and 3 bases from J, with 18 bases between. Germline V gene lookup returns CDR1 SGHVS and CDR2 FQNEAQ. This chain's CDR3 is CASSYLRDSRKETQYF. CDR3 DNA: TGTGCCAGCAGCTACCTCCGCGACTCGAGGAAAGAGACCCAGTACTTC.

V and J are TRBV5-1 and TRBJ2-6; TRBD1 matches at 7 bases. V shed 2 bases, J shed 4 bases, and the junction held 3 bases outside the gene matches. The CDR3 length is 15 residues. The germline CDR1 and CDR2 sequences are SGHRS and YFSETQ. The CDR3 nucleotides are TGCGCCAGCAGCTTAGGGACAGCCGGGGCCAACGTCCTGACTTTC. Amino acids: CASSLGTAGANVLTF.

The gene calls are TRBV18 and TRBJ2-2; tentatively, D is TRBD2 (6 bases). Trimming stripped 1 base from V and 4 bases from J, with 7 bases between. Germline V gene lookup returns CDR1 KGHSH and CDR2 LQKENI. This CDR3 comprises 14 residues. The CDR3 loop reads CASSPLGGTGELFF. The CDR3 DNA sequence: TGTGCCAGCTCACCACTCGGGGGCACCGGGGAGCTGTTTTTT.

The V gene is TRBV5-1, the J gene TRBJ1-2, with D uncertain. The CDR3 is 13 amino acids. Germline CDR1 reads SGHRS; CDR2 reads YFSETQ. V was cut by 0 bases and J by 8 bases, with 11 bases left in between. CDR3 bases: TGCGCCAGCAGCTTGGTGCGCAATGGGGGCTACACCTTC. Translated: CASSLVRNGGYTF. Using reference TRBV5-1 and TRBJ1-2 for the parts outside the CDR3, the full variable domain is KAGVTQTPRYLIKTRGQQVTLSCSPISGHRSVSWYQQTPGQGLQFLFEYFSETQRNKGNFPGRFSGRQFSNSRSEMNVSTLELGDSALYLCASSLVRNGGYTFGSGTRLTVV.

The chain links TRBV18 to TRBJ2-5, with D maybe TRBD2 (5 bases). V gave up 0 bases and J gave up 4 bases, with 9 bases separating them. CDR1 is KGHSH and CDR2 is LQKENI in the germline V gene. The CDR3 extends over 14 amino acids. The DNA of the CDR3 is TGTGCCAGCTCACCACCTCCTAGCAGAGAGACCCAGTACTTC. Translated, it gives CASSPPPSRETQYF.

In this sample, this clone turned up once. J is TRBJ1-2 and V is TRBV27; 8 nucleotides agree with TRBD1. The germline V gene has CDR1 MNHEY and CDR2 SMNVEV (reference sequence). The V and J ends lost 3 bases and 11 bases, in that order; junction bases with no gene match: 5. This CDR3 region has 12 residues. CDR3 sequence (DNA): TGTGCCAGCAGTTTCACACAGGGGGTATACACCTTC. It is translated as CASSFTQGVYTF.

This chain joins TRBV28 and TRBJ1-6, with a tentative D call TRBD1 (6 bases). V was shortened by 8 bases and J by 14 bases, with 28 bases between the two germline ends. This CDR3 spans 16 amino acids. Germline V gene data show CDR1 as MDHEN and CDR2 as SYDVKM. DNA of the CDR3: TGTGCCAGCGAGGAGTCGTGGCCGGGGGCGGTTCAAGCCCTCCACTTT. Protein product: CASEESWPGAVQALHF.

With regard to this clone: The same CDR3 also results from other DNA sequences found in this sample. DNA for the CDR3: TGCGCCAGCAGCCCCGGGACAGCGTACAATGAGCAGTTCTTC. Residues: CASSPGTAYNEQFF. This chain joins TRBV5-1 and TRBJ2-1; TRBD1 agrees at 7 bases. The V segment lost 4 bases and the J segment 4 bases; nucleotides outside the gene matches: 5. CDR1 and CDR2 (germline): SGHRS, YFSETQ. The CDR3 is 14 amino acids.

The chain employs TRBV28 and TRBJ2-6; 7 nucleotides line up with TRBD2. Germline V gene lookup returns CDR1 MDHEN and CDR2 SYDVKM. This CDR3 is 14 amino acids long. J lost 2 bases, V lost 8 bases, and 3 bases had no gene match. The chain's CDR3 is CASGRDPGANVLTF. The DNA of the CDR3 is TGTGCCAGCGGGAGGGACCCTGGGGCCAACGTCCTGACTTTC.

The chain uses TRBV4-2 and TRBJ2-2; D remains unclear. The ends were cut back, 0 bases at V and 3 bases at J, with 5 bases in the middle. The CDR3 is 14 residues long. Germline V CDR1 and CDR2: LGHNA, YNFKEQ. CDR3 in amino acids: CASSQDEDTGELFF. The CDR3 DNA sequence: TGTGCCAGCAGCCAAGACGAGGACACCGGGGAGCTGTTTTTT.

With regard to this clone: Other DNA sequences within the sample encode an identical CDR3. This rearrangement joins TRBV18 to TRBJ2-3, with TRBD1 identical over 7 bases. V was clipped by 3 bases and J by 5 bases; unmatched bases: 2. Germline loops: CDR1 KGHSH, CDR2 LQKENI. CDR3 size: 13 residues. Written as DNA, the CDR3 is TGTGCCAGCTCACCCACAGGGGAAGATACGCAGTATTTT. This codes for CASSPTGEDTQYF.

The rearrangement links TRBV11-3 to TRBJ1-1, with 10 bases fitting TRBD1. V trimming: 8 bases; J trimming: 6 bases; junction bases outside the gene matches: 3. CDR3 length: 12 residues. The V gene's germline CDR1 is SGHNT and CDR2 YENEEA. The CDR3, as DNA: TGTGCCAGCGGCGGACAGGGGGCTGAAGCTTTCTTT. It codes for CASGGQGAEAFF.

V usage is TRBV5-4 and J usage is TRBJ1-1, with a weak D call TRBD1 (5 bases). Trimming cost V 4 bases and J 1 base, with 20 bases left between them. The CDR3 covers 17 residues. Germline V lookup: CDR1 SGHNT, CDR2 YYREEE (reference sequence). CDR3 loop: CASSPAGTNRKNTEAFF. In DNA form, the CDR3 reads TGTGCCAGCAGCCCAGCCGGGACCAACAGAAAGAACACTGAAGCTTTCTTT.

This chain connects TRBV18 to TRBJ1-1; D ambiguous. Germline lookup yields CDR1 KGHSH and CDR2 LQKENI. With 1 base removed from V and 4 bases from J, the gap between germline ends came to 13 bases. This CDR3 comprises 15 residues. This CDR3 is CASSPQEGKGTEAFF. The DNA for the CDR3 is TGTGCCAGCTCACCACAGGAGGGCAAGGGCACTGAAGCTTTCTTT.

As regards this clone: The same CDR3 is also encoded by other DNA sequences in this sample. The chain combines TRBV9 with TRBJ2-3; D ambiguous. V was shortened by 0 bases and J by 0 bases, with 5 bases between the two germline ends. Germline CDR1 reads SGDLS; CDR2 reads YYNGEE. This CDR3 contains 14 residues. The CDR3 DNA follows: TGTGCCAGCAGCGTAGGAGCTAGCACAGATACGCAGTATTTT. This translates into CASSVGASTDTQYF.

The CDR3 region has the DNA TGTGCCAGCTCATCAGGTACGACAGGGGCCTCCTACGAGCAGTACTTC. Translated, it gives CASSSGTTGASYEQYF. This chain uses TRBV18 with TRBJ2-7; 8 positions agree with TRBD1. Germline CDR1 is KGHSH and CDR2 is LQKENI. The V segment lost 5 bases and the J segment 0 bases; nucleotides outside the gene matches: 9. The length of the CDR3 is 16 residues. The full variable domain, with the rest looked up from reference TRBV18 and TRBJ2-7, is NAGVMQNPRHLVRRRGQEARLRCSPMKGHSHVYWYRQLPEEGLKFMVYLQKENIIDESGMPKERFSAEFPKEGPSILRIQQVVRGDSAAYFCASSSGTTGASYEQYFGPGTRLTVT.

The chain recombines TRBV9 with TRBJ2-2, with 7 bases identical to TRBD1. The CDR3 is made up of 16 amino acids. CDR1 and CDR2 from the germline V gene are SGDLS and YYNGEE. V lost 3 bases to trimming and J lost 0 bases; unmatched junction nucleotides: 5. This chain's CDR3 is CASSAPGTANTGELFF. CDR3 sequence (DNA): TGTGCCAGCAGCGCCCCCGGGACAGCGAACACCGGGGAGCTGTTTTTT.

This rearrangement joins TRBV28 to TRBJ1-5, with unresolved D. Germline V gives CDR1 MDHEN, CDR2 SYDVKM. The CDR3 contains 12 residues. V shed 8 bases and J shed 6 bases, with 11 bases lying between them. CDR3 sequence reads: CASGEGRQPQHF. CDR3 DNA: TGTGCCAGCGGAGAGGGCCGTCAGCCCCAGCATTTT.

The CDR3 reads CASESLGVYNEQFF. The CDR3 DNA reads as TGTGCCAGCGAGAGTCTGGGGGTCTACAATGAGCAGTTCTTC. The rearrangement uses TRBV28 and TRBJ2-1; D may be TRBD1 or TRBD2 (5 bases each). V lost 8 bases and J 3 bases, leaving 14 bases between the germline ends. From germline, CDR1 is MDHEN and CDR2 SYDVKM. The CDR3 totals 14 residues.

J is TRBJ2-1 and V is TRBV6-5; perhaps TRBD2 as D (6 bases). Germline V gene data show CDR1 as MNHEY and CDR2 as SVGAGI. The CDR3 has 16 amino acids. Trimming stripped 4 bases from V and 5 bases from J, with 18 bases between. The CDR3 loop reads CASSWRLGLSNNEQFF. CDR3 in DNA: TGTGCCAGCAGTTGGAGGTTAGGACTATCGAACAATGAGCAGTTCTTC.

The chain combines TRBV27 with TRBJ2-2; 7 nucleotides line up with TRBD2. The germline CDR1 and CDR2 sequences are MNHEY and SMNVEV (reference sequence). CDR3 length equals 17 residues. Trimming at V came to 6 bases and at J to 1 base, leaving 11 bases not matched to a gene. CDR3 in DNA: TGTGCCAGCAGCACCCAATGGGCTAGCGGGAACACCGGGGAGCTGTTTTTT. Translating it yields CASSTQWASGNTGELFF.

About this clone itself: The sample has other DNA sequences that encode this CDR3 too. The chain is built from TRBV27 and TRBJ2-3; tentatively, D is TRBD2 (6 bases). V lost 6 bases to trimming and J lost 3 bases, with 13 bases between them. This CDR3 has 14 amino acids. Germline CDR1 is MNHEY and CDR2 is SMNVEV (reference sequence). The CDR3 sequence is CASSLGLTTDTQYF. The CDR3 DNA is TGTGCCAGCAGCTTAGGACTAACAACAGATACGCAGTATTTT.

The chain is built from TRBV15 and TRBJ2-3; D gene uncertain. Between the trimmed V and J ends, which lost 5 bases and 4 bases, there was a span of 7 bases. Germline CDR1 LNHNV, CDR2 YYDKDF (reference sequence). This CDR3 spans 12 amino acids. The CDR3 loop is CATSPPPDTQYF. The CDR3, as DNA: TGTGCCACCAGCCCACCCCCAGATACGCAGTATTTT.

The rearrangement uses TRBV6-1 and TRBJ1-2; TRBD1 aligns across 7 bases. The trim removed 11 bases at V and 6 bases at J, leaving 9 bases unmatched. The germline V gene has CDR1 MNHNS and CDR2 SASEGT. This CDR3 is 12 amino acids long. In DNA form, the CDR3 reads TGTGCCGGAAAGACAGGGAGTAATGGCTACACCTTC. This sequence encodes CAGKTGSNGYTF.

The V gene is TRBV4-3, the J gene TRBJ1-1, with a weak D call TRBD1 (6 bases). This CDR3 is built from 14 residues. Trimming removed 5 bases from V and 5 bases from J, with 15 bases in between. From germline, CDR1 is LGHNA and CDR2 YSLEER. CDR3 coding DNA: TGCGCCAGCAGCATAGGACAGTCTGAAACTGAAGCTTTCTTT. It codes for CASSIGQSETEAFF.

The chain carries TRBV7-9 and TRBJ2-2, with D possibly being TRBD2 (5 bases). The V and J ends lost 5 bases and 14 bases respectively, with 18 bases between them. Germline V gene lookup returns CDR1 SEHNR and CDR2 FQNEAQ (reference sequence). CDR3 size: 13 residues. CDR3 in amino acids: CASSPSAGHRLFF. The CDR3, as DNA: TGTGCCAGCAGCCCTTCGGCGGGTCACAGACTGTTTTTT.